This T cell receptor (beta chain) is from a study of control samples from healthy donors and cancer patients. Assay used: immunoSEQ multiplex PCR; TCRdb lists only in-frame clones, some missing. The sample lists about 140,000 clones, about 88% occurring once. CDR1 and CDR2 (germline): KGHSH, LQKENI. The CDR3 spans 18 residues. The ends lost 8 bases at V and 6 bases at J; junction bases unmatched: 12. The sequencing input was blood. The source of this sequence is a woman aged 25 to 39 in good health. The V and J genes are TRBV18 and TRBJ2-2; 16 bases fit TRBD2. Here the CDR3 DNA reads TGTGCCAGCACGTATCCGGGACTAGCGGGAGGGCGGTCCGGGGAGCTGTTTTTT. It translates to CASTYPGLAGGRSGELFF.